This entry lists 17 T cell receptor beta chains sequenced from one sample in a study of T cell repertoires in cytomegalovirus infection. TCRdb reprocessed the reads via MiXCR and lists one record per CDR3 protein. This sample has about 500,000 distinct CDR3 sequences, with 33% found just once. Their cognate antigens are unknown. The material was cultured PBMCs, obtained from culture after CMV antigen stimulation. The receptors were gathered from a human donor in good health (CMV status not recorded). Some clones in this sample may be carry-over from other donors' samples.

The rearrangement links TRBV15 to TRBJ1-3, with 7 bases matching TRBD1. Losses at the gene ends were 1 base for V and 0 bases for J; bases not matched to a gene: 9. The CDR3 is 18 amino acids. Germline V CDR1 and CDR2: LNHNV, YYDKDF (reference sequence). The CDR3 bases are TGTGCCACCAGCAGAGCCCCGGGACAGCTCTCCTCTGGAAACACCATATATTTT. Protein product: CATSRAPGQLSSGNTIYF.

V is TRBV28 and J is TRBJ1-4; 8 bases fit TRBD1. The germline V gene has CDR1 MDHEN and CDR2 SYDVKM. The CDR3 totals 17 residues. Trimming cost V 8 bases and J 8 bases; bases outside gene matches: 19. CDR3 in DNA: TGTGCCAGCGGCAAGGAGTATGGTCAGGGGGCTAGGGAAAAACTGTTTTTT. It translates to CASGKEYGQGAREKLFF. Full variable domain (remainder filled in from reference TRBV28 and TRBJ1-4): DVKVTQSSRYLVKRTGEKVFLECVQDMDHENMFWYRQDPGLGLRLIYFSYDVKMKEKGDIPEGYSVSREKKERFSLILESASTNQTSMYLCASGKEYGQGAREKLFFGSGTQLSVL.

The chain carries TRBV3-1 and TRBJ2-1, with D possibly TRBD2 on 6 matching bases. Germline-derived CDR1 and CDR2 are LGHDT and YNNKEL (reference sequence). The CDR3 has 13 residues. Trimming removed 6 bases at V and 8 bases at J, with 14 bases between. The CDR3 loop is CASSRGNSDEQFF. CDR3 coding DNA: TGTGCCAGCAGTCGCGGGAACTCAGATGAGCAGTTCTTC.

This clonotype was counted at least ten times. Written as DNA, the CDR3 is TGTGCCAGCAGTTTAAGGAGCTCTGGAAACACCATATATTTT. This codes for CASSLRSSGNTIYF. The gene calls are TRBV28 and TRBJ1-3; no firm D call. Germline lookup yields CDR1 MDHEN and CDR2 SYDVKM. There are 14 residues in the CDR3. V gave up 2 bases and J gave up 0 bases, with 5 bases separating them. The variable domain in full, completed from reference TRBV28 and TRBJ1-3, reads DVKVTQSSRYLVKRTGEKVFLECVQDMDHENMFWYRQDPGLGLRLIYFSYDVKMKEKGDIPEGYSVSREKKERFSLILESASTNQTSMYLCASSLRSSGNTIYFGEGSWLTVV.

This clonotype showed up just a few times. The rearrangement joins TRBV6-2 or TRBV6-3 to TRBJ1-1, with D possibly matching TRBD1 (6 bases). Per germline, CDR1 MNHEY and CDR2 SVGEGT. Trimming cost V 0 bases and J 8 bases, with 7 bases left between them. This CDR3 comprises 12 residues. The DNA for the CDR3 is TGTGCCAGCAGTTACTCGCAGGGGGAAGCTTTCTTT. The encoded protein is CASSYSQGEAFF.

This clonotype occurred many times. This sequence joins TRBV7-2 and TRBJ2-7; 7 positions match TRBD2. The ends lost 4 bases at V and 3 bases at J; junction bases unmatched: 6. This CDR3 comprises 14 residues. The V gene's germline CDR1 is SGHTA and CDR2 FQGNSA. The DNA of the CDR3 is TGTGCCAGCAGCTGGGGGAGCGGGAACTACGAGCAGTACGTC. Its translation is CASSWGSGNYEQYV.

The chain's CDR3 is CASGTGKNNEQFF. The CDR3 DNA is TGTGCCAGCGGGACAGGGAAGAACAATGAGCAGTTCTTC. The chain is built from TRBV12-3 or TRBV12-4 and TRBJ2-1; 9 bases match TRBD1. V gave up 8 bases and J gave up 5 bases; unmatched junction bases: 4. CDR3 length: 13 residues.

The V and J genes are TRBV12-3 or TRBV12-4 and TRBJ2-5; the D is unclear. The CDR3 is 19 amino acids. V dropped 4 bases and J dropped 5 bases, with 29 bases sitting between them. CDR3: CASSYEVSPTAVLGETQYF. The CDR3 DNA reads TGTGCCAGCAGTTATGAGGTTAGCCCGACCGCCGTCCTGGGGGAGACCCAGTACTTC.

V and J are TRBV7-6 and TRBJ2-6; D is unresolved. From germline, CDR1 is SGHVS and CDR2 FNYEAQ. The CDR3 is 18 residues long. V shed 0 bases and J shed 1 base, with 13 bases lying between them. CDR3 residues: CASSLAGRANSGANVLTF. For the CDR3, the DNA is TGTGCCAGCAGCTTAGCAGGCCGTGCTAATTCTGGGGCCAACGTCCTGACTTTC.

The chain couples TRBV4-1 to TRBJ1-2, with unresolved D. V lost 4 bases and J lost 0, with 12 bases in between. Germline loops: CDR1 MGHRA, CDR2 YSYEKL. This CDR3 is 15 amino acids long. The chain's CDR3 is CASSPVHWTNYGYTF. CDR3 sequence (DNA): TGCGCCAGCAGCCCAGTTCATTGGACTAACTATGGCTACACCTTC.

There are a few counts of this clonotype. The rearrangement links TRBV6-2 or TRBV6-3 to TRBJ1-1; D is possibly TRBD1 (5 bases). Germline values: CDR1 MNHEY, CDR2 SVGEGT. Trimming took off 0 bases at V and 8 bases at J, with 13 bases between the two ends. The CDR3 covers 14 residues. CDR3 bases: TGTGCCAGCAGTTACTCGAGGAACAGGCCAGAAGCTTTCTTT. This gives the protein CASSYSRNRPEAFF.

This clonotype was seen a handful of times. This rearrangement joins TRBV6-2 or TRBV6-3 to TRBJ2-7; perhaps TRBD1 as D (5 bases). The CDR3 runs to 14 residues. Trimming cost V 1 base and J 1 base, with 8 bases left between them. Looked up from germline, CDR1 is MNHEY and CDR2 is SVGEGT. In DNA form, the CDR3 reads TGTGCCAGCAGTTACTTGGGGCCATCCTACGAGCAGTACGTC. Translated, it gives CASSYLGPSYEQYV.

CDR3 sequence: CASSYSTPGSGNEQFF. For the CDR3, the DNA is TGTGCCAGCAGTTACTCGACCCCTGGGAGCGGAAATGAGCAGTTCTTC. The rearrangement links TRBV6-2 or TRBV6-3 to TRBJ2-1, with D perhaps matching TRBD2 (5 bases). The CDR3 is 16 residues long. Trimming left V 0 bases short and J 7 bases short, with 16 bases between. Germline CDR1 MNHEY, CDR2 SVGEGT.

The V call is TRBV19, the J call TRBJ2-3; no clear D. This CDR3 contains 13 residues. V was trimmed by 8 bases and J by 0 bases, leaving 9 bases between them. Germline V CDR1 and CDR2: LNHDA, SQIVND (reference sequence). CDR3 sequence reads: CASGRSSTDTQYF. The CDR3 DNA reads as TGTGCCAGTGGCCGATCTAGCACAGATACGCAGTATTTT.

The V gene is TRBV12-3 or TRBV12-4, the J gene TRBJ1-5; D call uncertain. The V end was cut by 7 bases, the J end by 5 bases, with 9 bases between. CDR3 length: 12 amino acids. The CDR3 region has the DNA TGTGCCAGCACCCGGGGATATCAGCCCCAGCATTTT. It yields the protein CASTRGYQPQHF.

This chain links TRBV10-3 with TRBJ2-7; TRBD2 aligns across 9 bases. The CDR3 is made up of 13 amino acids. V shed 9 bases, J shed 6 bases, and the junction held 9 bases outside the gene matches. In germline, CDR1 is ENHRY, CDR2 SYGVKD. In DNA form, the CDR3 reads TGTGCCATAGCTAGCGGGATTTCGGTCGAGCAGTACGTC. Translating it yields CAIASGISVEQYV.

This clonotype was observed a handful of times. The genes are TRBV28 and TRBJ1-5; D gene ambiguous. V dropped 5 bases and J dropped 7 bases, with 15 bases sitting between them. The germline gives CDR1 MDHEN, CDR2 SYDVKM. CDR3 length equals 14 residues. The chain's CDR3 is CASSPRPSRQPQHF. CDR3 nucleotides: TGTGCCAGCAGTCCCCGGCCATCCCGACAGCCCCAGCATTTT.